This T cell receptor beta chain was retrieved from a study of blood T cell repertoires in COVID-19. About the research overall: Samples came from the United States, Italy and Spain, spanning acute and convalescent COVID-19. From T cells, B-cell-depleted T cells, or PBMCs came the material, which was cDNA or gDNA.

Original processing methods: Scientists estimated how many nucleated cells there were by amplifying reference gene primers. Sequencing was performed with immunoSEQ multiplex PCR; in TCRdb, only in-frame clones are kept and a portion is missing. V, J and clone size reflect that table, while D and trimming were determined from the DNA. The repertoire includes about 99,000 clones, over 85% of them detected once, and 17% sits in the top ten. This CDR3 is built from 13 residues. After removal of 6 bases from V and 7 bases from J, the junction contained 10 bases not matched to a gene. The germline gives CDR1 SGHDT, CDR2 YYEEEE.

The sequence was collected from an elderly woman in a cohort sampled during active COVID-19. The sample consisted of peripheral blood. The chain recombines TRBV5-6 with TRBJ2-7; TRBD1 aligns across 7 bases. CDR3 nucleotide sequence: TGTGCCAGCACTTCTAAGGGGGCTGGTGAGCAGTACTTC. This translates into CASTSKGAGEQYF.